This entry lists 2 T cell receptor beta chains sequenced from one sample in a study of blood T cells in healthy people across ages. Then a second PCR, running about 6 to 12 cycles, was carried out with a sample-barcoded 5' primer and a J-beta primer mix. Using its own MiXCR run on the 5' RACE reads, TCRdb lists one record per CDR3 protein. Among hundreds of thousands of distinct CDR3 sequences listed, just over 55% were seen once. The sample taken for sequencing was blood. The receptors come from a man aged 40-49 years in good health.

This clonotype occurred a few times. The CDR3 is CASSPPVREQFF. The CDR3 nucleotides read TGTGCCAGCAGTCCGCCCGTACGGGAGCAGTTCTTC. The chain employs TRBV28 and TRBJ2-1; D unclear. This CDR3 contains 12 residues. CDR1 is MDHEN, CDR2 SYDVKM, per germline. The V end lost 5 bases, the J end lost 10 bases, and 12 bases lay between the germline ends.

J is TRBJ2-7 and V is TRBV7-9; TRBD1 might be the D (5 bases). V lost 7 bases, J lost 7 bases, and 20 bases lay in between. CDR1 is SEHNR, CDR2 FQNEAQ, per germline (reference sequence). The CDR3 consists of 14 residues. CDR3 sequence: CASMETDSYNEQYF. The CDR3 DNA reads as TGTGCCAGCATGGAGACAGACTCCTACAATGAGCAGTACTTC.